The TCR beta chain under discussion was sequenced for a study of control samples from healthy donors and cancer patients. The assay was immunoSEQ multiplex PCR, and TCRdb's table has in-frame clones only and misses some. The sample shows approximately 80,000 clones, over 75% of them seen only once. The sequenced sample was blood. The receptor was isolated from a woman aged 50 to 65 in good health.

The CDR3 region is CATQRATNEKLFF. The DNA for the CDR3 is TGTGCCACCCAGCGAGCAACTAATGAAAAACTGTTTTTT. The chain recombines TRBV24-1 with TRBJ1-4; no definite D call. The germline V gene has CDR1 KGHDR and CDR2 SFDVKD. The CDR3 contains 13 residues. Trimming left V 9 bases short and J 0 bases short, with 7 bases between.